A single sample is the source of the 2 T cell receptor beta chains below, sequenced in a study of persistence of HIV-infected CD4 T cells. Their antigens remain unidentified. Sequencing used immunoSEQ version 4 in survey mode. The protocol was immunoSEQ multiplex PCR, while the TCRdb copy is restricted to in-frame clones and leaves out a portion. The sample has over 30,000 clones; 82% are singletons. Lysates of CMV-infected fibroblasts at 10 ug/mL stimulated these cells. CD40L/CD69 double-negative CD45RO-high memory CD4+ T cells were collected. The material sequenced was CD4+ T cells sorted from PBMCs after approximately 19-hour stimulation, taken from a patient who received antiretroviral therapy. Receptor source: an adult woman with HIV who was CMV-seropositive.

Only one count was recorded for this clone. The V call is TRBV7-2, the J call TRBJ1-2; 10 bases align to TRBD1. This CDR3 region has 15 residues. CDR1 and CDR2 (germline): SGHTA, FQGNSA. Trimming at V came to 6 bases and at J to 7 bases, leaving 11 bases not matched to a gene. Here the CDR3 DNA reads TGTGCCAGCAGTTCAGGACAGGGGGTGATTGCTGGCTACACCTTC. It specifies CASSSGQGVIAGYTF.

The chain combines TRBV4-1 with TRBJ2-7; D possibly corresponds to TRBD1 (6 bases). Trimming pared 2 bases from V and 3 bases from J, leaving 17 bases between. Looked up from germline, CDR1 is MGHRA and CDR2 is YSYEKL. There are 16 residues in the CDR3. CDR3: CASSQSNTLTGYEQYF. The CDR3, as DNA: TGCGCCAGCAGCCAATCTAATACCCTGACAGGCTACGAGCAGTACTTC.